This T cell receptor beta chain was sequenced for a study of blood T cell repertoires in COVID-19. Method: immunoSEQ multiplex PCR; TCRdb's copy keeps in-frame clones and lacks some. In the table there are around 380,000 clones, about 90% of which are singletons. The CDR3 totals 15 residues. Unmatched junction bases numbered 14, after V lost 4 bases and J lost 10 bases. Per germline, CDR1 SGDLS and CDR2 YYNGEE. The origin of this receptor is a man aged 25 to 40 who had recovered from COVID-19. The sequencing input was PBMCs or T cells enriched from blood (not recorded which). The chain uses TRBV9 and TRBJ1-5; 7 nucleotides agree with TRBD1. The CDR3 protein is CASSPRQGPGGPQHF. As DNA, the CDR3 is TGTGCCAGCAGCCCTCGACAGGGTCCGGGTGGTCCCCAGCATTTT.